This entry lists 3 T cell receptor beta chains sequenced from one sample in a study of blood T cell repertoires in COVID-19 (dated by TCRdb to 2018 to 2020). The library was made by the immunoSEQ multiplex PCR assay. TCRdb obtained this table from immuneACCESS and retained in-frame rearrangements with V and J assigned. These tables miss some clones; where compared with another copy, unresolved V genes account for less than half of the shortfall, and the remainder is unexplained. The sample profile shows around 700,000 clones; about 87% of them were found once. Approximately 0.25% of the sample comes from the top ten. The sample consisted of peripheral blood. These receptors were collected from a woman under 30 with acute or convalescent COVID-19.

The CDR3 sequence: CASSQDGPRAGNTIYF. In DNA, the CDR3 is TGTGCCAGCAGCCAAGACGGCCCCAGGGCTGGAAACACCATATATTTT. The chain couples TRBV4-2 to TRBJ1-3; tentative D call: TRBD1 (5 bases). CDR1 and CDR2 from the germline V gene are LGHNA and YNFKEQ. Trimming removed 0 bases at V and 2 bases at J, with 11 bases between. The CDR3 contains 16 residues.

CDR3 nucleotide sequence: TGCGCCAGCAGCTTGACTCCAGGGAATCAGCCCCAGCATTTT. As protein: CASSLTPGNQPQHF. The rearrangement uses TRBV5-1 and TRBJ1-5; D is perhaps TRBD1 (5 bases). Germline V gene data show CDR1 as SGHRS and CDR2 as YFSETQ. CDR3 length equals 14 residues. V lost 1 base and J 4 bases, leaving 9 bases between the germline ends.

The CDR3 loop is CASSPPTGGTEAFF. CDR3 coding DNA: TGTGCCAGCAGTCCGCCGACAGGGGGAACTGAAGCTTTCTTT. The V gene is TRBV6-5, the J gene TRBJ1-1; 9 bases are shared with TRBD1. CDR1 MNHEY and CDR2 SVGAGI come from the germline V gene. The junction had 6 bases not matched to a gene; V was cut back by 5 bases and J by 5 bases. This CDR3 comprises 14 residues.